This T cell receptor (beta chain) was profiled in a study of OX40 agonist ivuxolimab in advanced cancers. Generated by immunoSEQ multiplex PCR, the TCRdb table keeps only in-frame clones and is missing some. The sample consists of roughly 80,000 clones, roughly 84% of them appearing once. Trimming took off 2 bases at V and 6 bases at J, with 17 bases between the two ends. This CDR3 is built from 16 residues. From germline, CDR1 is KGHSH and CDR2 LQKENI. The chain has TRBV18 and TRBJ1-5; possibly TRBD1 for D (5 bases). This specimen was CD4+ or CD8+ T cells sorted from blood, taken in a trial of the OX40 agonist ivuxolimab. This receptor was identified in an adult with an advanced solid tumor such as melanoma, head and neck, liver or kidney cancer. CDR3 bases: TGTGCCAGCTCACCAACCCAGGGTGACGACGGTCAGCCCCAGCATTTT. It translates to CASSPTQGDDGQPQHF.